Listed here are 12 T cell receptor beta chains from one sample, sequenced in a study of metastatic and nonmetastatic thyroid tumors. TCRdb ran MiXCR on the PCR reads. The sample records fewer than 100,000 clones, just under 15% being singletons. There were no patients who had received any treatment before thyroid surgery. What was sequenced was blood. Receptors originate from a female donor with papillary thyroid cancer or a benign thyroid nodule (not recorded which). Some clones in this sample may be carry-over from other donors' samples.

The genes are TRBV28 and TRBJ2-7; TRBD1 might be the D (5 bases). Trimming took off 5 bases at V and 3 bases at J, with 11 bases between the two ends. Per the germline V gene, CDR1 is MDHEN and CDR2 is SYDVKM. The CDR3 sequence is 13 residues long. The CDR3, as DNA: TGTGCCAGCAGTATTACAGGTATCTACGAGCAGTACTTC. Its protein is CASSITGIYEQYF. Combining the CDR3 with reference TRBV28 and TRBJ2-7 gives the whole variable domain DVKVTQSSRYLVKRTGEKVFLECVQDMDHENMFWYRQDPGLGLRLIYFSYDVKMKEKGDIPEGYSVSREKKERFSLILESASTNQTSMYLCASSITGIYEQYFGPGTRLTVT.

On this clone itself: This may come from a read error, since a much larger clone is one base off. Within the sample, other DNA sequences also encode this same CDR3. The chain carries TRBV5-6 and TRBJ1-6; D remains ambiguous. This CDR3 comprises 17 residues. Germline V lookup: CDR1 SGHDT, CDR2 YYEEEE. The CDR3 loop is CASSPRGVGKGNSPLHF. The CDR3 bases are TGTGCCAGCAGCCCGCGGGGTGTGGGGAAAGGGAATTCACCACTCCACTTT.

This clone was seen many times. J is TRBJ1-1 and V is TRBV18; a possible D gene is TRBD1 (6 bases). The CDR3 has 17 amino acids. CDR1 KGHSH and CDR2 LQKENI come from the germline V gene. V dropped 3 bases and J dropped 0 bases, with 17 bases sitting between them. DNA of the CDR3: TGTGCCAGCTCACCCGTTCTCAGGGGATCCATGAACACTGAAGCTTTCTTT. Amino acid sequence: CASSPVLRGSMNTEAFF.

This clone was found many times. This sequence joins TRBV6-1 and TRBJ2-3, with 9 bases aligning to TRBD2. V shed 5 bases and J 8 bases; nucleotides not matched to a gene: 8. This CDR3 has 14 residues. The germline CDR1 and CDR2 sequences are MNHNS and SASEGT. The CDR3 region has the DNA TGTGCCAGCAGTTCCCCGGGACTAGCTGCTACGCAGTATTTT. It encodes CASSSPGLAATQYF.

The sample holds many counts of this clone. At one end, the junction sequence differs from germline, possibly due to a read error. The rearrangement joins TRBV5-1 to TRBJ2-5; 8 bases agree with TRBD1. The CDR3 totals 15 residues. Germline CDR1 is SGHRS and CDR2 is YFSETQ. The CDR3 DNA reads TGCGCCAGCAGCTCCAGGGGGCATTACCAAGAGGCCCAGTACTTC. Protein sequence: CASSSRGHYQEAQYF.

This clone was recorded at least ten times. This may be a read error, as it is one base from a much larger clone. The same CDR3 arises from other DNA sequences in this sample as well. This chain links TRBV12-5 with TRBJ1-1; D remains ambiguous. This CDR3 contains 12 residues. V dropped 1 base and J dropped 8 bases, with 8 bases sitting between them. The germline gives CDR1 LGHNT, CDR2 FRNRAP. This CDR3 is CASGLGQMEAFF. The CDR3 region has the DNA TGTGCTAGTGGTTTGGGGCAGATGGAAGCTTTCTTT.

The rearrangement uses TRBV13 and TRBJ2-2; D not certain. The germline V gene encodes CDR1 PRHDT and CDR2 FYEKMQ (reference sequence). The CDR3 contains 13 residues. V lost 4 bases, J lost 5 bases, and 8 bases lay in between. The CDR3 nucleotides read TGTGCCAGCAGCTACGAATCTACCGGGGAGCTGTTTTTT. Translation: CASSYESTGELFF.

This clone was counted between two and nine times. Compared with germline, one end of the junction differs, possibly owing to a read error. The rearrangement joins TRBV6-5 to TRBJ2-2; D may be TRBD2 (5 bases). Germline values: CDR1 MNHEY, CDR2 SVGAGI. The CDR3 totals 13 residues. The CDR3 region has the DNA TGTTCCAGCAGTTACACGAACACCGGGGAGCTGTTTTTC. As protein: CSSSYTNTGELFF.

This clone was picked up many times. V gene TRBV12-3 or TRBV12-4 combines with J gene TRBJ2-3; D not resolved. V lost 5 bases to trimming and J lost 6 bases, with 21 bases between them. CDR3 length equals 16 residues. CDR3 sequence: CASSPNPLVGPDTQYF. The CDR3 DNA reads TGTGCCAGCAGTCCGAACCCCCTCGTGGGCCCTGATACGCAGTATTTT.

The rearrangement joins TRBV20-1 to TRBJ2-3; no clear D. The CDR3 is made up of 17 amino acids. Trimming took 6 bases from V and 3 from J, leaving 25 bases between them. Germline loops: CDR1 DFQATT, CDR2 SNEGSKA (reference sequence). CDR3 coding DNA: TGCAGTGCCACTTCTGCTAGTACTGGCGGTCCGACAGATACGCAGTATTTT. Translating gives CSATSASTGGPTDTQYF.

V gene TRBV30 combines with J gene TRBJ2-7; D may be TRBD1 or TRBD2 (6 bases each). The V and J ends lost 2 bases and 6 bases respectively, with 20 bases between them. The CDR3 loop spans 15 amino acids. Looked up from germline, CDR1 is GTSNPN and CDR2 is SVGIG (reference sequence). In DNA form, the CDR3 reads TGTGCCTGGAGTAGGAGGGGGGTACAAAATGGCGAGCAGTACTTC. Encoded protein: CAWSRRGVQNGEQYF. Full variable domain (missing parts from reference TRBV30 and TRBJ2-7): SQTIHQWPATLVQPVGSPLSLECTVEGTSNPNLYWYRQAAGRGLQLLFYSVGIGQISSEVPQNLSASRPQDRQFILSSKKLLLSDSGFYLCAWSRRGVQNGEQYFGPGTRLTVT.

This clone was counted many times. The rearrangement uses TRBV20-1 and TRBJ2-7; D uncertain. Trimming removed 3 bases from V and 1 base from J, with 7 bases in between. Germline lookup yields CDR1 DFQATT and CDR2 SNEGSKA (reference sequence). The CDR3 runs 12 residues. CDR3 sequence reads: CSASTGSYEQYF. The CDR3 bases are TGCAGTGCTAGTACTGGATCCTACGAGCAGTACTTC.